This T cell receptor beta chain was obtained from a study of CD8 T cells in Susac syndrome. Study-level findings and limits: Regarding the TCR sequencing and HLA analysis, the study admitted that a relatively small number of individuals were involved.

RNA in amounts of roughly 0.45 to 1 ug was reverse transcribed with random hexamers. An immunoSEQ multiplex PCR generated amplified TCR beta CDR3 products spanning 54 Vbeta and 13 Jbeta. TCRdb itself ran the immunoSEQ multiplex PCR reads through MiXCR, one entry per CDR3 protein. Here the sample spans 150,000 to 200,000 distinct CDR3 sequences, about 95% being singletons. In blood CD8+ and CD4+ T cells, TCR beta underwent sequencing. Negative isolation was used for CD8+ and CD4+ T cells and FACS enrichment for TEMRA cells. V was cut by 7 bases and J by 4 bases, with 17 bases left in between. Germline V CDR1 and CDR2: SQVTM, ANQGSEA. The CDR3 loop spans 13 amino acids. On this clonotype itself: Its specificity is unknown.

The J gene is TRBJ2-7, the V gene TRBV29-1; D is perhaps TRBD1 (5 bases). The TCR sequence derives from a human donor in good health. The sequenced sample consisted of CD4+ T cells from PBMCs. In nucleotides, the CDR3 is TGCAGCGCCAAAGACGGTAGGGGTTACGAGCAGTACTTC. This encodes CSAKDGRGYEQYF.